The clone carrying this T cell receptor beta chain was detected only a few times. Its antigen is as yet unknown. Every bit of the isolated RNA underwent reverse transcription, so sequencing read expressed TCRB transcripts. Sequencing used immunoSEQ multiplex PCR; TCRdb keeps in-frame clones, though not all of them. The table records about 700,000 clones, 13% of them present only once. This specimen belongs to a study of beta chain features in type 1 diabetes. Whole-study context: Sorted cells examined across all samples numbered more than 100 million.

Findings and limits, study-wide: TCRB CDR3s were moderately but significantly shorter in Type 1 diabetes patients in all four CD4+ subsets. Type 1 diabetes patients had fewer VDJ junction insertions and more deletions. Cells with high TCR expression could be over-represented when cDNA is sequenced.

The sequenced material came from naive CD4+ T cells from blood. The sequence came from a young man with type 1 diabetes.

The CDR3 here is CASSVPGTVNTEAFF. CDR3 DNA sequence: TGTGCCAGCAGCGTACCTGGGACTGTGAACACTGAAGCTTTCTTT. V is TRBV9 and J is TRBJ1-1, with D possibly being TRBD1 (5 bases). CDR3 length: 15 amino acids. Germline V gene lookup returns CDR1 SGDLS and CDR2 YYNGEE. V was cut by 1 base and J by 0 bases, with 10 bases left in between.